The 2 T cell receptor beta chains below all came from one sample that was sequenced in a study of blood T cells in healthy people across ages. Sample-barcoded 5' priming and a J-beta primer mix drove a second PCR of about 6 to 11 cycles. One entry per CDR3 protein, called by TCRdb with MiXCR from the 5' RACE reads. The repertoire holds about 1.1 million distinct CDR3 sequences, with roughly two fifths as singletons. Specimen: blood. These receptors were taken from a man aged 18-30 years in good health.

This clonotype occurred a few times. The chain joins TRBV12-3 or TRBV12-4 to TRBJ1-5; D unresolved. The CDR3 loop spans 16 amino acids. Trimming pared 0 bases from V and 2 bases from J, leaving 11 bases between. The CDR3 region is CASSLAPGGGNQPQHF. The CDR3 region has the DNA TGTGCCAGCAGTTTAGCCCCCGGCGGGGGCAATCAGCCCCAGCATTTT.

The chain has TRBV20-1 and TRBJ2-6; TRBD1 aligns across 9 bases. Trimming removed 1 base from V and 0 bases from J; junction bases left unmatched: 7. The CDR3 is made up of 18 amino acids. Per germline, CDR1 DFQATT and CDR2 SNEGSKA (reference sequence). CDR3 in amino acids: CSARAFRDRDSGANVLTF. The CDR3 DNA reads TGCAGTGCTAGAGCTTTTCGGGACAGGGACTCTGGGGCCAACGTCCTGACTTTC.